The rows below give T cell receptor beta chains drawn from one sample of a study of cytomegalovirus exposure and HLA in healthy donors. Assay used: immunoSEQ multiplex PCR; TCRdb lists only in-frame clones, some missing. The table includes tens of thousands of clones, roughly 86% detected once. The sequenced sample was PBMCs. These TCRs come from a man younger than 35 in good health and CMV-seronegative. Both conserved end residues are part of each CDR3. D genes are given only for firm matches. Not all rows give a size; the values are once, few, many and, for expanded clones, a class.

j_call: TRBJ2-7
v_call: TRBV27
clone_size: once
d_call: TRBD1
cdr3_aa: CASSSGQGAYEQYF
cdr3_nt: TGTGCCAGCAGTTCGGGACAGGGCGCCTACGAGCAGTACTTC

j_call: TRBJ2-2
v_call: TRBV4-1
clone_size: .
d_call: .
cdr3_aa: CASSQVGAGELFF
cdr3_nt: TGCGCCAGCAGCCAAGTAGGGGCCGGGGAGCTGTTTTTT

j_call: TRBJ2-7
v_call: TRBV14
clone_size: .
d_call: TRBD1
cdr3_aa: CASSAYRTGLGEQYF
cdr3_nt: TGTGCCAGCAGCGCTTACAGGACAGGGCTTGGCGAGCAGTACTTC

j_call: TRBJ1-2
v_call: TRBV28
clone_size: .
d_call: TRBD1
cdr3_aa: CASSLSNRGSYYGYTF
cdr3_nt: TGTGCCAGCAGTTTATCTAACAGGGGGAGTTACTATGGCTACACCTTC

j_call: TRBJ2-3
v_call: TRBV6-1
clone_size: .
d_call: TRBD2
cdr3_aa: CASSGLAGGTDTQYF
cdr3_nt: TGTGCCAGCAGCGGACTAGCGGGGGGCACAGATACGCAGTATTTT

j_call: TRBJ2-1
v_call: TRBV7-3
clone_size: .
d_call: TRBD2
cdr3_aa: CASSLSIGTSTEQFF
cdr3_nt: TGTGCCAGCAGCTTAAGCATTGGGACTAGCACTGAGCAGTTCTTC

j_call: TRBJ2-7
v_call: TRBV7-2
clone_size: .
d_call: .
cdr3_aa: CASSLDYQPFYEQYF
cdr3_nt: TGTGCCAGCAGCTTAGACTACCAACCTTTCTACGAGCAGTACTTC

j_call: TRBJ2-7
v_call: TRBV6-1
clone_size: .
d_call: .
cdr3_aa: CASDLRQTGGYEQYF
cdr3_nt: TGTGCCAGCGATCTACGACAGACAGGAGGCTACGAGCAGTACTTC

j_call: TRBJ2-2
v_call: TRBV5-1
clone_size: few
d_call: .
cdr3_aa: CASSSTPGSVSGELFF
cdr3_nt: TGCGCCAGCAGCTCCACTCCGGGATCAGTGTCCGGGGAGCTGTTTTTT

j_call: TRBJ2-7
v_call: TRBV5-1
clone_size: .
d_call: .
cdr3_aa: CASSLKQGKITSYEQYF
cdr3_nt: TGCGCCAGCAGCTTAAAACAGGGAAAAATAACCTCCTACGAGCAGTACTTC

j_call: TRBJ2-1
v_call: TRBV10-1
clone_size: .
d_call: TRBD2
cdr3_aa: CASRGRTSGKYNEQFF
cdr3_nt: TGCGCCAGCAGGGGCCGGACTAGCGGGAAATACAATGAGCAGTTCTTC

j_call: TRBJ1-2
v_call: TRBV28
clone_size: .
d_call: .
cdr3_aa: CASSTGPPGGYTF
cdr3_nt: TGTGCCAGCAGTACAGGGCCTCCCGGCGGCTACACCTTC

j_call: TRBJ1-5
v_call: TRBV9
clone_size: .
d_call: .
cdr3_aa: CASSVGQGNQPQHF
cdr3_nt: TGTGCCAGCAGCGTGGGGCAGGGGAATCAGCCCCAGCATTTT

j_call: TRBJ2-7
v_call: TRBV5-1
clone_size: .
d_call: .
cdr3_aa: CASSHQPSRYQREQYF
cdr3_nt: TGCGCCAGCAGCCATCAACCCAGCAGGTACCAACGCGAGCAGTACTTC

j_call: TRBJ2-3
v_call: TRBV6-6
clone_size: .
d_call: .
cdr3_aa: CASSHKQVADTQYF
cdr3_nt: TGTGCCAGCAGTCACAAGCAGGTAGCAGATACGCAGTATTTT

j_call: TRBJ1-2
v_call: TRBV27
clone_size: once
d_call: TRBD1
cdr3_aa: CASSLGQGANYGYTF
cdr3_nt: TGTGCCAGCAGTTTGGGACAGGGTGCTAACTATGGCTACACCTTC

j_call: TRBJ2-3
v_call: TRBV30
clone_size: .
d_call: .
cdr3_aa: CAWSVGAADSTDTQYF
cdr3_nt: TGTGCCTGGAGTGTGGGGGCGGCGGACAGCACAGATACGCAGTATTTT

j_call: TRBJ2-7
v_call: TRBV6-5
clone_size: .
d_call: .
cdr3_aa: CASRTHRESYEQYF
cdr3_nt: TGTGCCAGCAGGACCCACAGGGAATCCTACGAGCAGTACTTC

j_call: TRBJ2-5
v_call: TRBV19
clone_size: .
d_call: .
cdr3_aa: CASSPSIRGETQYF
cdr3_nt: TGTGCCAGTAGTCCCAGCATACGGGGAGAGACCCAGTACTTC

j_call: TRBJ2-1
v_call: TRBV9
clone_size: .
d_call: .
cdr3_aa: CASSAEASISLANEQFF
cdr3_nt: TGTGCCAGCAGCGCCGAAGCTAGCATTTCCCTCGCCAATGAGCAGTTCTTC

j_call: TRBJ2-2
v_call: TRBV5-1
clone_size: .
d_call: .
cdr3_aa: CASTRQEAVGELFF
cdr3_nt: TGCGCCAGCACTCGACAGGAGGCTGTCGGGGAGCTGTTTTTT

j_call: TRBJ1-5
v_call: TRBV4-2
clone_size: .
d_call: TRBD1
cdr3_aa: CASSPGQGTSTTNQPQHF
cdr3_nt: TGTGCCAGCAGCCCCGGACAGGGGACGAGTACTACCAATCAGCCCCAGCATTTT

j_call: TRBJ1-5
v_call: TRBV7-2
clone_size: .
d_call: .
cdr3_aa: CASSPRIRGSNQPQHF
cdr3_nt: TGTGCCAGCAGTCCGAGGATCCGGGGAAGCAATCAGCCCCAGCATTTT

j_call: TRBJ2-7
v_call: TRBV7-6
clone_size: .
d_call: .
cdr3_aa: CASSFEPGFDNEQYF
cdr3_nt: TGTGCCAGCAGCTTTGAACCAGGGTTCGACAACGAGCAGTACTTC

j_call: TRBJ2-5
v_call: TRBV7-2
clone_size: .
d_call: TRBD1
cdr3_aa: CASSLASTGAETQYF
cdr3_nt: TGTGCCAGCAGCTTAGCAAGTACAGGGGCAGAGACCCAGTACTTC

j_call: TRBJ1-5
v_call: TRBV28
clone_size: .
d_call: .
cdr3_aa: CASSDSPVQPQHF
cdr3_nt: TGTGCCAGCAGTGATAGCCCTGTTCAGCCCCAGCATTTT

j_call: TRBJ2-7
v_call: TRBV30
clone_size: .
d_call: TRBD2
cdr3_aa: CAWSPREGMGLGEQYF
cdr3_nt: TGTGCCTGGAGCCCTCGGGAGGGGATGGGATTGGGGGAGCAGTACTTC

j_call: TRBJ1-4
v_call: TRBV6-1
clone_size: .
d_call: .
cdr3_aa: CASRGRQTTNEKLFF
cdr3_nt: TGTGCCAGCAGGGGGAGGCAGACGACTAATGAAAAACTGTTTTTT

j_call: TRBJ2-1
v_call: TRBV5-4
clone_size: .
d_call: .
cdr3_aa: CASSLGRSYNEQFF
cdr3_nt: TGTGCCAGCAGCTTGGGGAGATCCTACAATGAGCAGTTCTTC